The clone carrying this T cell receptor (beta chain) came up a few times. Its matching antigen is unknown. The data are from a study of post-analysis software for immune sequencing data. Unique molecular identifiers were carried by the TCR beta cDNA libraries. TCRdb ran MiXCR on the PCR reads and lists one entry per CDR3 protein. The data contain about 820,000 distinct CDR3 sequences, around 50% of them singletons. Trimming took 3 bases from V and 2 from J; bases not matched to a gene: 4. CDR3 length: 15 amino acids. CDR1 and CDR2 from the germline V gene are SGHTA and FQGNSA. General study findings and limits: Significantly decreased normalized Chao1 diversity was recorded for multiple sclerosis patients relative to controls. TRBV5-6, TRBV5-1 and TRBV20-1 belonged to a set of five TRBV segments that were more frequent in patients than controls.

Sequenced material: blood. The chain recombines TRBV7-2 with TRBJ2-7; TRBD1 matches 10 bases. The TCR originated in a girl under 18 with multiple sclerosis. The CDR3 loop is CASSFGTGVAYEQYF. The CDR3 DNA is TGTGCCAGCAGCTTCGGGACAGGGGTTGCCTACGAGCAGTACTTC.